This T cell receptor beta chain was recovered during a study of blood T cell repertoires in COVID-19 (dated by TCRdb to the early 2020s). With regard to the full study: Collaborator samples came from the United States, Italy and Spain and covered acute and convalescent phases of COVID-19. The material from the prospective study consisted of cDNA or gDNA derived from T cells, B-cell-depleted T cells, or PBMCs. Subjects who had been exposed to COVID-19, were actively infected with it, or had recovered from it provided the deeply sampled blood TCRbeta repertoires that made up the dataset. The repertoires were released in a freely available public database intended as a resource for research on the immune response to SARS-CoV-2. Samples came from the ongoing ImmuneRACE study (first 160 participants) plus 1,254 subjects from 6 global collaborators. Nearly every sample came with metadata listing a de-identified subject ID, COVID-19 status, age in years and sex. Where HLA class I and class II types were available, the types were taken from metadata supplied by the sample provider, not from assay-based typing.

TCRbeta CDR3 regions were amplified from genomic DNA by means of the immunoSEQ Assay, a bias-controlled multiplex PCR. From the authors' description of their analysis: The number of nucleated cells in each sample was estimated from the amplification of reference gene primers within the assay. To quantify the absolute abundance of each unique TCRbeta CDR3 rearrangement, sequence reads were collapsed and filtered. For each sample, productive Simpson clonality was calculated as the square root of Simpson's diversity index across productive rearrangements. TCRdb took this table from immuneACCESS and kept in-frame rearrangements with V and J called. Such tables lack part of the clones; where checked against another copy, unresolved V genes explain under half of the gap, and the rest is unexplained. V, J and clone size reflect that table, while D and trimming were determined from the DNA. This sample is represented by about 160,000 clones; about 90% of them were singletons. The biggest ten clones account for around 7% of the sample.

The paper as a whole reports these results and caveats: Clinical and demographic metadata were provided uncurated, with the amount varying by source and participant.

Details on this clone: Its recognized antigen is unknown. No per-base quality is available; no much larger clone lies one base away.

Participants in the prospective study were enrolled through a virtual design, were aged roughly 18 to 90 years, and lived in fewer than 30 United States geographic areas. In the prospective study, participants were assigned to cohorts based on the clinical history participants reported in a screening survey and a study questionnaire. Recovered participants in ImmuneRACE Cohort 3 were defined as having two consecutive negative NP/OP PCR tests, clearance from a healthcare professional, or resolution of symptoms. In the prospective study, whole blood, serum and a nasopharyngeal or oropharyngeal swab were collected from each participant by mobile phlebotomists. Prospective study participants could optionally give additional blood draws and questionnaires over an approximately two-month period. Before DNA extraction, prospective study blood samples were shipped either frozen or at room temperature.

Sequenced material: PBMCs or T cells enriched from blood (not recorded which). The receptor comes from a woman aged 45 to 65 who had recovered from COVID-19.

The CDR3 amino acid sequence is: CASSHFLGFGTDYGYTF. In nucleotide form, the sequence is TGTGCCAGCAGCCACTTTCTAGGTTTCGGGACAGACTATGGCTACACCTTC. The chain uses TRBV3-1 (or the pseudogene TRBV3-2) and TRBJ1-2; 7 middle bases align to TRBD1. The cysteine opens and the phenylalanine closes a CDR3 of 17 amino acids. Only CDR3 DNA remains: 51 bases, in frame from the first base. Trimming leaves V shorter by 3 bases and J shorter by 3 bases, with the junction holding 13 bases beyond the gene matches. Sequences LGHDT (CDR1) and YNNKEL (CDR2) are obtained from the germline V gene (reference sequence).